This TCR beta chain was found in a study of blood T cells in healthy people across ages (dated by TCRdb to between 2014 and 2017). Background on the whole study: In model experiments, roughly one uniquely barcoded TCR beta cDNA molecule per two T cells was captured by template switching. Age-related changes in TCR beta repertoire diversity were measured in the study by deep sequencing normalized with unique cDNA molecular identifiers. Donors were grouped into four age groups: young (average roughly 15 years), middle-aged (roughly 38), aged (about 59) and long-lived (less than 85). To avoid experimental bias, donors of different ages were distributed randomly across sequencing lanes. Two additional independent replicas of 1 million unique cDNA reads from the same blood draw were analyzed for two donors (one aged 18 to 30 and one aged 80 or older).

The junction carries 10 bases between V and J, which are trimmed by 0 bases and 3 bases respectively. The CDR3 holds 15 amino acids from the cysteine to the phenylalanine. The CDR3 DNA has 45 bases and is translated from base 1. The donors were roughly 39 Caucasian individuals from Russia, aged roughly 6 to 100 years, who were systemically healthy. Each donor gave 8 to 10 milliliters of peripheral blood, collected into EDTA-treated Vacutainer tubes. Ficoll-Paque density-gradient centrifugation was used to isolate PBMCs, with at least 6 million per sample. Total RNA was extracted from PBMCs with Trizol reagent, with at least 5 micrograms obtained per sample. For every donor, an aliquot of PBMCs went through flow cytometry to measure the percentages of naive CD45RAhigh/CD27high T cells. General conclusions and limits of the study: Estimates of total diversity based on one million sequenced T cells were regarded as lower bounds and as underestimates. Observed TCR beta diversity correlated strongly with the percentage of naive T cells measured by flow cytometry. Conclusive comparison of naive and antigen-experienced compartments was prevented by the profiling of bulk unsorted PBMCs. Donor CMV infection status was unknown, potentially confounding age-related changes in expanded clonotypes. Compared with the aged group, more naive CD4+ T cells, fewer expanded clones and increased TCR diversity were shown by the long-lived group, suggesting age selection. Observed TCR beta diversity per million T cells fell roughly linearly with age, and a significant reduction was already apparent by age around 40.

To note about this clonotype: What antigen it recognizes has not been identified. No much larger clone exists at a distance of one base, and base qualities are not known.

The method behind the library was 5' RACE. The run used an Illumina HiSeq 2500. A second PCR of about 7 to 12 cycles was run with a J-beta primer mix and a sample-barcoded 5' primer. A unique molecular identifier was introduced onto each TCR beta cDNA molecule by a template-switch 5' adaptor carrying 12 random nucleotides. Each sample yielded at least 3 million CDR3-containing paired-end reads. The Mint cDNA synthesis kit, primed by a TRBC-specific oligonucleotide, was used to synthesize first-strand cDNA from all RNA. Following uracil-DNA glycosylase treatment, all cDNA underwent a first 18-cycle PCR with the universal primers M1SS and BC2_uni_R. On the authors' methods: Normalization of each sample was performed by random selection of 1 million high-quality reads, each carrying a distinct molecular identifier. Reads with shared molecular identifiers were discarded instead of being binned into consensus sequences. MiTCR, set to a Q25 quality threshold and the strictest error-elimination algorithm, was used for CDR3 identification, clonotype clustering and error correction. A nonparametric unseen species model with Euler transformation was used to estimate a lower bound on total TCR beta diversity. TCRdb cleaned the public reads at Q25 with fastp, built clones with MiXCR and kept in-frame beta chains. Each CDR3 protein gets just one entry, which takes the most common genes and DNA from the rows behind it. These V and J calls derive from TCRdb rather than the authors' analysis. The table for this sample lists hundreds of thousands of distinct CDR3 sequences; 22% of them were counted only once. About 20% of the sample lies in the top ten.

The rearranged chain carries TRBV5-7 and TRBJ1-5; a weak D assignment points to TRBD1 (6 bases agree). TRBV5-7 is treated as an ORF (open reading frame) with a function not yet certain. This clonotype was obtained from a man in his 70s in good health. What was sequenced was blood. The CDR3: CASSLAGEFNQPQHF. The nucleotides are TGTGCCAGCAGCTTGGCAGGGGAATTCAATCAGCCCCAGCATTTT.